Listed here are 4 T cell receptor beta chains from one sample, sequenced in a study of blood T cells in healthy people across ages. Sample-barcoded 5' priming and a J-beta primer mix drove a second PCR of roughly 6 to 12 cycles. TCRdb independently ran MiXCR on the 5' RACE reads; one entry per CDR3 protein. The sample yields just over 800,000 distinct CDR3 sequences, 55% to 65% seen once. The sample was blood. The receptors come from a man younger than 40 in good health.

V gene TRBV6-2 or TRBV6-3 combines with J gene TRBJ2-3; D not resolved. This CDR3 comprises 13 residues. Germline CDR1 and CDR2: MNHEY and SVGEGT. The ends were cut back, 7 bases at V and 3 bases at J, with 11 bases in the middle. The CDR3 DNA follows: TGTGCCAGCAACAGACCAGCTACAGATACGCAGTATTTT. Amino acids: CASNRPATDTQYF.

The chain couples TRBV11-2 to TRBJ2-4; D is undetermined. Judging by the DNA end, TRBJ2-7 fits better; the J call may be wrong. The germline V gene encodes CDR1 SGHAT and CDR2 FQNNGV. The CDR3 consists of 13 residues. CDR3 nucleotides: TGTGCCAGCAGCACACTCGTCCGCTACGAGCAGTACTTC. Its translation is CASSTLVRYEQYF.

The genes are TRBV7-2 and TRBJ1-1, with TRBD1 matching over 7 bases. Germline CDR1 reads SGHTA; CDR2 reads FQGNSA. The CDR3 has 15 amino acids. V trimming: 5 bases; J trimming: 2 bases; junction bases outside the gene matches: 8. The CDR3 loop reads CASSLMTGTNTEAFF. CDR3 DNA: TGTGCCAGCAGCCTCATGACAGGGACCAACACTGAAGCTTTCTTT. The full variable domain, completed using reference TRBV7-2 and TRBJ1-1, is GAGVSQSPSNKVTEKGKDVELRCDPISGHTALYWYRQSLGQGLEFLIYFQGNSAPDKSGLPSDRFSAERTGGSVSTLTIQRTQQEDSAVYLCASSLMTGTNTEAFFGQGTRLTVV.

This chain links TRBV7-3 with TRBJ1-5; TRBD1 is a possible D gene (5 bases). The CDR3 length is 14 residues. The germline V gene has CDR1 SGHTA and CDR2 FQGTGA. Deletions cut 2 bases from V and 7 bases from J, with 12 bases between. In DNA, the CDR3 is TGTGCCAGCAGCTTACAGGGAAGGGGACAGCCCCAGCATTTT. Translating it yields CASSLQGRGQPQHF.